A selection of T cell receptor beta chains follows, all from one sample in a study of identical twins. Each CDR3 protein gets one entry after TCRdb re-called the 5' RACE reads with MiXCR. The sample carries 600,000 to 800,000 distinct CDR3 sequences, around 20% recorded once. These data were also reused for a study on T cells expressing NK-cell markers.

What was sequenced was PBMCs. The source of these receptors is a woman under 30 in good health. CDR3s include the opening cysteine and the closing phenylalanine or tryptophan. The order of the fields is clone size, V gene, D gene, J gene, CDR3 DNA, CDR3 protein. A D gene is named only where the DNA matches it firmly. For some rows the clone size is stated as once, few or many, or as a class when expanded; others skip it.

few	TRBV20-1	TRBD2	TRBJ2-3	TGCAGTCGACTAGCGGCGGATAGCACAGATACGCAGTATTTT	CSRLAADSTDTQYF
.	TRBV7-2	.	TRBJ1-1	TGTGCCAGCAGCTTCCTCGGGACGCCCCTCACTGAAGCTTTCTTT	CASSFLGTPLTEAFF
.	TRBV5-1	.	TRBJ2-3	TGCGCCAGTTTCGAGGGTACAGATACGCAGTATTTT	CASFEGTDTQYF
.	TRBV12-3/TRBV12-4	TRBD2	TRBJ2-5	TGTGCCAGCAGCCCCGGGGTAGCGGGGGGGACCCAGTACTTC	CASSPGVAGGTQYF
few	TRBV10-3	.	TRBJ2-5	TGTGCCACACAGGGAGGTGCGGAGACCCAGTACTTC	CATQGGAETQYF
few	TRBV12-3/TRBV12-4	.	TRBJ2-1	TGTGCCAGCAAACCTAATGTGTGGACTGAGCAGTTCTTC	CASKPNVWTEQFF
.	TRBV7-4	.	TRBJ2-7	TGTGCCAGCAGCCTGACCTACGGGGGCTACGAGCAGTACTTC	CASSLTYGGYEQYF
.	TRBV2	.	TRBJ1-6	TGTGCCAGCAGTGGGGGATTCTCGAATTCACCCCTCCACTTT	CASSGGFSNSPLHF
few	TRBV3-1	.	TRBJ2-1	TGTGCCAGCAGTCAGGGGGGATCGCAGTTCTTC	CASSQGGSQFF
.	TRBV3-1	TRBD2	TRBJ2-2	TGTGCCAGCAGCCACAATCTAGCGGGAGCCGGGGAGCTGTTTTTT	CASSHNLAGAGELFF
.	TRBV2	.	TRBJ2-1	TGTGCCAGCAGTGACCGCTGGAGCGGGCCACGGTATGAGCAGTTCTTC	CASSDRWSGPRYEQFF
.	TRBV12-3/TRBV12-4	.	TRBJ2-3	TGTGCCAGCACCCCGGGACCTGCAGATACGCAGTATTTT	CASTPGPADTQYF
many	TRBV10-2	TRBD1	TRBJ2-7	TGCGCCAGCAGTGACAGGGGGCTGACGTACGAGCAGTACTTC	CASSDRGLTYEQYF
few	TRBV24-1	TRBD1	TRBJ2-7	TGTGCCACCAGTGCCCTGGGACAGGGGGTTTCCTACGAGCAGTACTTC	CATSALGQGVSYEQYF
few	TRBV3-1	.	TRBJ1-1	TGTGCCAGCAGCGTTATTGAAGGGGGCACTGAAGCTTTCTTT	CASSVIEGGTEAFF
few	TRBV27	TRBD2	TRBJ2-1	TGTGCCAGCAAGGTCAAAGCGGGGTTCGATGAGCAGTTCTTC	CASKVKAGFDEQFF
few	TRBV29-1	.	TRBJ2-2	TGCAGCGCGTCCCCTCGGAACACCGGGGAGCTGTTTTTT	CSASPRNTGELFF
.	TRBV12-3/TRBV12-4	.	TRBJ2-1	TGTGCCAGCAGTTCGACCCCGGGGCCGCAGGCCTACAATGAGCAGTTCTTC	CASSSTPGPQAYNEQFF
.	TRBV29-1	TRBD2	TRBJ2-7	TGCAGCGTTGCCAGCGGGGGGTACTACGAGCAGTACTTC	CSVASGGYYEQYF
few	TRBV12-3/TRBV12-4	TRBD2	TRBJ2-1	TGTGCCAGCAGTTTATCAGGGACTAGCGGGACCTTAGAGCAGTTCTTC	CASSLSGTSGTLEQFF
.	TRBV20-1	TRBD2	TRBJ2-2	TGCAGTGCTAGCGCCATAGCGGGAGGAGACACCGGGGAGCTGTTTTTT	CSASAIAGGDTGELFF
few	TRBV6-4	TRBD2	TRBJ2-1	TGTGCCAGTATCCCGGGACTAGCGGGAGGAACGGGGGATGAGCAGTTCTTC	CASIPGLAGGTGDEQFF
few	TRBV12-3/TRBV12-4	.	TRBJ2-1	TGTGCCAGCAGTTTCGGACAGCCGCAGTTCTTC	CASSFGQPQFF
few	TRBV20-1	TRBD2	TRBJ2-1	TGCAGTGCTCTAGCGGGATTCTACAATGAGCAGTTCTTC	CSALAGFYNEQFF
few	TRBV20-1	TRBD2	TRBJ2-1	TGCAGTGCGCTAGCGGGAGTGCATGAGCAGTTCTTC	CSALAGVHEQFF
.	TRBV20-1	TRBD2	TRBJ2-2	TGCAGTGCCAAAGAGGGACTAGCGGGGACCGGGGAGCTGTTTTTT	CSAKEGLAGTGELFF
few	TRBV5-1	TRBD2	TRBJ2-3	TGCGCCAGCAGGACAGCCGGGACTAGCAGAGACACAGATACGCAGTATTTT	CASRTAGTSRDTDTQYF
.	TRBV5-6	TRBD1	TRBJ2-7	TGTGCCAGCAGCATTGGGGCCGGGACAGGCTACGAGCAGTACTTC	CASSIGAGTGYEQYF
many	TRBV11-3	.	TRBJ2-2	TGTGCCAGCAGCCCGCGGGGGCTCACCGGGGAGCTGTTTTTT	CASSPRGLTGELFF
few	TRBV7-2	.	TRBJ2-1	TGTGCCAGCAGCTTAAGCCCACCGAGCTCCTACAATGAGCAGTTCTTC	CASSLSPPSSYNEQFF
many	TRBV12-3/TRBV12-4	.	TRBJ1-3	TGTGCCAGCAGGGGGGTTAACACCATATATTTT	CASRGVNTIYF
.	TRBV7-2	.	TRBJ2-2	TGTGCCAGCAGCTTAGTCGCTGGTTCAGGGAGTACCGGGGAGCTGTTTTTT	CASSLVAGSGSTGELFF
few	TRBV9	.	TRBJ1-6	TGTGCCAGCAGCACCACCGACAGATATAATTCACCCCTCCACTTT	CASSTTDRYNSPLHF
.	TRBV20-1	.	TRBJ2-7	TGCAGTGCTAGCGACGTGTACGAGCAGTACTTC	CSASDVYEQYF
.	TRBV7-9	.	TRBJ2-7	TGTGCCAGCAGCCATGGCCCGGGGTCCCTCTACGAGCAGTACTTC	CASSHGPGSLYEQYF
many	TRBV12-3/TRBV12-4	.	TRBJ2-6	TGTGCCAGCAGGACCACTGGGGCCAACGTCCTGACTTTC	CASRTTGANVLTF
.	TRBV25-1	TRBD2	TRBJ2-7	TGTGCCAGCAGTGCAAGCGGGGGAGTCGAGCAGTACTTC	CASSASGGVEQYF
few	TRBV9	.	TRBJ2-5	TGTGCCAGCAGCGTACGGCCCCAGGAGACCCAGTACTTC	CASSVRPQETQYF
many	TRBV2	TRBD1	TRBJ2-1	TGTGCCATCCTATCGGGACAGGGTTACAATGAGCAGTTCTTC	CAILSGQGYNEQFF
.	TRBV5-1	.	TRBJ2-3	TGCGCCAGCAGCTTTTCGCCACATCCTAGCACAGATACGCAGTATTTT	CASSFSPHPSTDTQYF
few	TRBV18	TRBD2	TRBJ2-7	TGTGCCAGCTCACCAATGGGGAGGGTCTCCGAGCAGTACTTC	CASSPMGRVSEQYF
.	TRBV15	TRBD2	TRBJ2-2	TGTGCCACCAGCGGACAGCCTGTCCTGAGCGGGAGGGCCTTTGGAGACACCGGGGAGCTGTTTTTT	CATSGQPVLSGRAFGDTGELFF
few	TRBV20-1	.	TRBJ2-3	TGCAGTGCACGTAGCGAGGCAGATACGCAGTATTTT	CSARSEADTQYF
once	TRBV3-1	TRBD1	TRBJ2-3	TGTGCCAGCAGGGAGACAGGGGGCACAGATACGCAGTATTTT	CASRETGGTDTQYF